The source of this TCR beta chain is a study of CD8+ T cells in alopecia areata. General study points: It was less clear whether patients shared TCRs than it was in mice, possibly because of HLA. Having one nonresponder leaves uncertain how baseline CD8+ expansion relates to response. Scalp and blood samples kept many expanded lesional clones throughout tofacitinib.

V shed 9 bases and J shed 6 bases, with 11 bases lying between them. The CDR3 runs 11 residues. Extraction of RNA preceded its reverse transcription into cDNA, which served as the sequencing template. Data came from immunoSEQ multiplex PCR; TCRdb stores just in-frame clones and leaves some out. The sample contains 150,000 to 250,000 clones, 50% to 60% of which appear only once. Specified treatment: oral pan-JAK inhibitor, 5-10 mg twice daily. Patients with alopecia areata provided lesional scalp punch biopsies as well as peripheral blood. This clone was observed a few times. What it recognizes is unknown.

This receptor was identified in a human donor with alopecia areata. The specimen comprised CD4+ T cells sorted from blood, sampled at week 4, from a patient treated with tofacitinib. The V and J genes are TRBV23-1 and TRBJ1-2, with D maybe TRBD1 (6 bases). TRBV23-1 is an ORF; its function is uncertain. CDR3 loop: CARTGCDGYTF. For the CDR3, the DNA is TGCGCCAGAACAGGGTGTGATGGCTACACCTTC.